The source of this TCR beta chain is a study of T cells after yellow fever vaccination. The germline V gene encodes CDR1 SGHNT and CDR2 YYREEE (reference sequence). V was cut by 0 bases and J by 0 bases, with 12 bases left in between. This CDR3 is built from 16 residues. MiXCR, applied by TCRdb to the 5' RACE reads, yields one record per CDR3 protein. The table includes 300,000 to 400,000 distinct CDR3 sequences, 6.2% detected once. This clonotype was counted a few times. The sequence was collected from a man aged 25 to 45 who received the YFV17D yellow fever vaccine. The sequenced sample was PBMCs, obtained 5 days after the yellow fever booster vaccination. The chain combines TRBV5-4 with TRBJ1-1; tentatively, D is TRBD1 (5 bases). The CDR3 loop is CASSLATGIMNTEAFF. CDR3 DNA: TGTGCCAGCAGCTTGGCTACAGGAATCATGAACACTGAAGCTTTCTTT.